The 2 T cell receptor beta chains in this list originate from one sample, sequenced in a study of blood T cells in healthy people across ages. A second roughly 6 to 12 cycle PCR used barcoded and J-beta primers. Using its own MiXCR run on the 5' RACE reads, TCRdb lists one record per CDR3 protein. The data show about 1,400,000 distinct CDR3 sequences, roughly 45% seen once. Sequencing was performed on blood. Every receptor here comes from a woman aged 18-29 years in good health.

The chain has TRBV5-1 and TRBJ2-3; no clear D gene. CDR3 size: 13 residues. Germline lookup yields CDR1 SGHRS and CDR2 YFSETQ. Trimming took 0 bases from V and 8 from J, leaving 10 bases between them. CDR3 in amino acids: CASSLGTRGTQYF. CDR3 nucleotides: TGCGCCAGCAGCTTGGGTACGCGCGGTACGCAGTATTTT.

This chain uses TRBV7-9 with TRBJ2-7; 10 nucleotides match TRBD1. The CDR3 is 16 amino acids. Germline trimming cut 5 bases from V and 3 bases from J; bases unmatched to any gene: 10. Germline V lookup: CDR1 SEHNR, CDR2 FQNEAQ (reference sequence). The CDR3 DNA reads as TGTGCCAGCAGCCCCGGTGGGACAGGGGACCTCTACGAGCAGTACTTC. It codes for CASSPGGTGDLYEQYF.